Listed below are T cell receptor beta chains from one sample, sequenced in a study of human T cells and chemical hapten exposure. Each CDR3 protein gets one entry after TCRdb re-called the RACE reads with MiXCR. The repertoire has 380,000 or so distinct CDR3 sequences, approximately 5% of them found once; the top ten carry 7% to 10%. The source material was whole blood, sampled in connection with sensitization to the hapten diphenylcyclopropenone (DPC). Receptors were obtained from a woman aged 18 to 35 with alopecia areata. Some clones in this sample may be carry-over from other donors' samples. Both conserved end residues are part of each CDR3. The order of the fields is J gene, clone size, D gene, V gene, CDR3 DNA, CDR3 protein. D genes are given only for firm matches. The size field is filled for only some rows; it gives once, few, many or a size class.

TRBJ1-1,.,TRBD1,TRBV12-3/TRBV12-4,TGTGCCAGCAGCCCGCCAGACAGGGGGCAGGTTGAAGCTTTCTTT,CASSPPDRGQVEAFF
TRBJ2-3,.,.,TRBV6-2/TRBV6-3,TGTGCCAGCAGTTACGAAAACGGGGCCCCCAGGGTTTCGCCAGATACGCAGTATTTT,CASSYENGAPRVSPDTQYF
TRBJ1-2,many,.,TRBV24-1,TGTGCCACCAGTGGAGACTATGGCTACACCTTC,CATSGDYGYTF
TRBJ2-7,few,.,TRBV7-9,TGTGCCAGCAGCTTAAGCTCCCCCTCCTACGAGCAGTACTTC,CASSLSSPSYEQYF
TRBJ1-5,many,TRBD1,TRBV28,TGTGCCAGCAGTTTATGGGGGACAGGCTCGGATCAGCCCCAGCATTTT,CASSLWGTGSDQPQHF
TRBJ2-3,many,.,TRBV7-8,TGTGCAAGCAGCTTTTTTCTTGGCGGTTGGGGTACGCAGTATTTT,CASSFFLGGWGTQYF
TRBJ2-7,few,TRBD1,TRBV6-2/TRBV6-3,TGTGCCACCCATCGTGGATTTACAGGGGACTCCTACGAGCAGTACTTC,CATHRGFTGDSYEQYF
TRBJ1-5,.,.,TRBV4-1,TGCGCCAGCAACGCTCCCGGGAAGCCCCAGCATTTT,CASNAPGKPQHF
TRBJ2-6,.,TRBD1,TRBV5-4,TGTGCCAGCAGCGGGGGACAGGGCTCCGGGGCCAACGTCCTGACTTTC,CASSGGQGSGANVLTF
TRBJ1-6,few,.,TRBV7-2,TGTGCCAGCAGCTTAGTGGGGATGTCCTATAATTCACCCCTCCACTTT,CASSLVGMSYNSPLHF
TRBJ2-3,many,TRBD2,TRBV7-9,TGTGCCAGCAGCTTAGCCAGGAGGGGACTAGCGGACACAGATACGCAGTATTTT,CASSLARRGLADTDTQYF
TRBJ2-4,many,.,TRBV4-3,TGCGCCAGCAGCCAAGATCGCGGACTAGCCAAAAACATTCAGTACTTC,CASSQDRGLAKNIQYF
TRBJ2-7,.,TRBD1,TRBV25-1,TGTGCCAGCAGTGAATTCGGCTTGGGACAGGGTCACACCTACGAGCAGTACTTC,CASSEFGLGQGHTYEQYF
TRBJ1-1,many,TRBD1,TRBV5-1,TGCGCCAGCAGACTGACGACAGGGGGAAATACTGAAGCTTTCTTT,CASRLTTGGNTEAFF
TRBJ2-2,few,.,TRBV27,TGTGCCAGCAGTTCCGCTGAAGGACGACACACCGGGGAGCTGTTTTTT,CASSSAEGRHTGELFF
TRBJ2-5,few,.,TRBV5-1,TGCGCCAGCAGCTACCCTAGTGAGACCCAGTACTTC,CASSYPSETQYF
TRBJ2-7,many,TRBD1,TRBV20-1,TGCAGTGCTCGGGACAGACACCTCACCTACGAGCAGTACTTC,CSARDRHLTYEQYF
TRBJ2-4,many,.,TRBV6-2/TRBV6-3,TGTGCCAGCAGTTACGGTTCTGGGTCAGGTCGGCACATTCAGTACTTC,CASSYGSGSGRHIQYF
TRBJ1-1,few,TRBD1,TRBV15,TGTGCCACCAGCCGGAAGGACAGGGGCACTGAAGCTTTCTTT,CATSRKDRGTEAFF
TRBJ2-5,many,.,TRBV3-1,TGCGCCAGCAGGGGAGAGACCCAGTACTTC,CASRGETQYF
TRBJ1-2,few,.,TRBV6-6,TGTGCCAGCAGTTACTCCACAGAGCAGTACTATGGCTACACCTTC,CASSYSTEQYYGYTF
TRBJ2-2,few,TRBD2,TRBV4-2,TGTGCCAGCAGCCAAGATATAGCGGGGATGAACACCGGGGAGCTGTTTTTT,CASSQDIAGMNTGELFF
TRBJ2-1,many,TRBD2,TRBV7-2,TGTGCCAGCAGCTTAGTGCCGGGCGGGGGGGCCTACAATGAGCAGTTCTTC,CASSLVPGGGAYNEQFF